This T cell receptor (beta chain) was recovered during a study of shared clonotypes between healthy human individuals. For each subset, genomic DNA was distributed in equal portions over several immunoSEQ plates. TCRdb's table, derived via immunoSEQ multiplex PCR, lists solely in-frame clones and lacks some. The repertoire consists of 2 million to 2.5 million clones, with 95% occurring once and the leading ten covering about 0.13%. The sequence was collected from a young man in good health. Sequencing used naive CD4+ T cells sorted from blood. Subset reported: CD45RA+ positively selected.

CDR3 amino acids: CASTGQGLPEAFF. As DNA, the CDR3 is TGTGCCAGCACGGGACAGGGTCTACCTGAAGCTTTCTTT. The V and J genes are TRBV6-1 and TRBJ1-1, with 9 bases identical to TRBD1. The CDR3 sequence is 13 residues long. The germline CDR1 and CDR2 sequences are MNHNS and SASEGT. The ends lost 7 bases at V and 6 bases at J; junction bases unmatched: 6.